The sequence of this T cell receptor beta chain was determined in a study of control samples from healthy donors and cancer patients. CDR1 and CDR2 from the germline V gene are MDHEN and SYDVKM. This CDR3 spans 15 amino acids. The junction had 5 bases not matched to a gene; V was cut back by 2 bases and J by 1 base. The table came from immunoSEQ multiplex PCR; TCRdb's copy has only in-frame clones and leaves some out. The sample contains 100,000 to 150,000 clones, less than 95% of which appear only once. The sequencing input was blood. The chain carries TRBV28 and TRBJ2-7, with TRBD1 identical over 7 bases. The origin of this receptor is a man between 18 and 35 years old in good health. Written as DNA, the CDR3 is TGTGCCAGCAGTTTAACCCGACAGGGATCCTACGAGCAGTACTTC. Encoded protein: CASSLTRQGSYEQYF.